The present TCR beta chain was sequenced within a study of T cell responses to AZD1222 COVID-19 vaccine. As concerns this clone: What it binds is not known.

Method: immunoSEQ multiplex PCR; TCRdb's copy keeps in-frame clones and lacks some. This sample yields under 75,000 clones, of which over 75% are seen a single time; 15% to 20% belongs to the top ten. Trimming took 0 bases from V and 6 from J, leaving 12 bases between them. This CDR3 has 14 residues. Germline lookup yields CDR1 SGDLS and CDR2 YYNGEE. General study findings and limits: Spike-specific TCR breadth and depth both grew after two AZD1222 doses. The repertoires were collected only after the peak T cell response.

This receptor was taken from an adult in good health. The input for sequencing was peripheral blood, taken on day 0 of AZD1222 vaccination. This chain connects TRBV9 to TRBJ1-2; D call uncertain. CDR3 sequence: CASSVERPVHGYTF. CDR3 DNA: TGTGCCAGCAGCGTAGAGCGTCCGGTCCATGGCTACACCTTC.